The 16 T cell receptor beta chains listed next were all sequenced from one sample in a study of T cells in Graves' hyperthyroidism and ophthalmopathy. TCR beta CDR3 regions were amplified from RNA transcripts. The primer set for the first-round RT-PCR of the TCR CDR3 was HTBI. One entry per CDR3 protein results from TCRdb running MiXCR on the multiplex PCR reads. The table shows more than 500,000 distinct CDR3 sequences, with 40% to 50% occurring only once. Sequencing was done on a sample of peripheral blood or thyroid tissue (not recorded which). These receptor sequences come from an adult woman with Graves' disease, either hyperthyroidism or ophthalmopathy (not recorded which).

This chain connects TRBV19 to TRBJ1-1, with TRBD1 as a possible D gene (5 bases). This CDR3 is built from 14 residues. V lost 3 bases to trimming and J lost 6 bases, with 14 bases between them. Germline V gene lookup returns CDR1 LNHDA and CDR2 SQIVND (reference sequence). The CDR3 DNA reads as TGTGCCAGTAGTATCTGGGGCTTGGACTCTGAAGCTTTCTTT. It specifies CASSIWGLDSEAFF.

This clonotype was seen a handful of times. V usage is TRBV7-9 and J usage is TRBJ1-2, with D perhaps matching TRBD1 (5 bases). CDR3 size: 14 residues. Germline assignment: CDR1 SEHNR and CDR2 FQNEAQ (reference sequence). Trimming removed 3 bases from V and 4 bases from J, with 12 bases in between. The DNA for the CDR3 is TGTGCCAGCAGCTTTTCGGGGACGCGCTATGGCTACACCTTC. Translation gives CASSFSGTRYGYTF.

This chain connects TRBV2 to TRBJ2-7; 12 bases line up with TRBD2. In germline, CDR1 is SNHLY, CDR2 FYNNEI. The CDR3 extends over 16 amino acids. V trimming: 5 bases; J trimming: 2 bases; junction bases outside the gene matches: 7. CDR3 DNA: TGTGCCAGCAGTTCCCTAGCGGGAGGGCCGACCTACGAGCAGTACTTC. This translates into CASSSLAGGPTYEQYF.

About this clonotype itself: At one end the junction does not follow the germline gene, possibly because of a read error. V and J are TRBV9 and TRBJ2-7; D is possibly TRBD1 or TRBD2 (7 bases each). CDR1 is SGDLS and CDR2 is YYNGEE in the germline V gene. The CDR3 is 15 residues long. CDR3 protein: CASSVGEGQYYEHYF. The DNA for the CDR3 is TGTGCCAGCAGCGTGGGGGAGGGACAGTACTACGAGCATTACTTC.

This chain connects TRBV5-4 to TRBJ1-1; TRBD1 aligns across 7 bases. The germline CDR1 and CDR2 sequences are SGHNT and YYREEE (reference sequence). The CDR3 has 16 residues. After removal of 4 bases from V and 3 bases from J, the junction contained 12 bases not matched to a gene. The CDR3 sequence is CASSVDPGTAHTEAFF. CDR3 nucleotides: TGTGCCAGCAGCGTAGATCCCGGGACAGCGCACACTGAAGCTTTCTTT.

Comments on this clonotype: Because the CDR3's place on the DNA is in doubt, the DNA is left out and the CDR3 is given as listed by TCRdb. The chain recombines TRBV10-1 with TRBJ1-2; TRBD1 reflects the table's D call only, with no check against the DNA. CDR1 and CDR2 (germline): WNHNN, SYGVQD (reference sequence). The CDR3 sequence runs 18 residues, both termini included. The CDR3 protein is CASSPGTGATEAFFGYTF.

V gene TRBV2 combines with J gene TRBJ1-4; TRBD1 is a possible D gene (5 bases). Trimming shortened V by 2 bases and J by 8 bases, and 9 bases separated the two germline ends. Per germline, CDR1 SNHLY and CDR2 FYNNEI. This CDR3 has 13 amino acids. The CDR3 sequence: CASSEQGREKLFF. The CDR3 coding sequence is TGTGCCAGCAGTGAACAGGGACGCGAAAAACTGTTTTTT.

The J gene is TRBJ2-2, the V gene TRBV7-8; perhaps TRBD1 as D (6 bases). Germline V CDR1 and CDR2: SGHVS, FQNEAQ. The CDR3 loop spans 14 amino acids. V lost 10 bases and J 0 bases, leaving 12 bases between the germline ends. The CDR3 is CATVRGSNTGELFF. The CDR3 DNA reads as TGTGCCACGGTCAGGGGATCGAACACCGGGGAGCTGTTTTTT.

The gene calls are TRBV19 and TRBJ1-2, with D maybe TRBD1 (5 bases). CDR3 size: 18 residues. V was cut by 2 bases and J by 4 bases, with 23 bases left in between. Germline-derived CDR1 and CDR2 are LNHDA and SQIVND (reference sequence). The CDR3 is CASSIQSLNTGASYGYTF. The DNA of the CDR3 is TGTGCCAGTAGTATACAGTCCCTGAACACCGGGGCTTCCTATGGCTACACCTTC. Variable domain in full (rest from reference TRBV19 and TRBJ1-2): DGGITQSPKYLFRKEGQNVTLSCEQNLNHDAMYWYRQDPGQGLRLIYYSQIVNDFQKGDIAEGYSVSREKKESFPLTVTSAQKNPTAFYLCASSIQSLNTGASYGYTFGSGTRLTVV.

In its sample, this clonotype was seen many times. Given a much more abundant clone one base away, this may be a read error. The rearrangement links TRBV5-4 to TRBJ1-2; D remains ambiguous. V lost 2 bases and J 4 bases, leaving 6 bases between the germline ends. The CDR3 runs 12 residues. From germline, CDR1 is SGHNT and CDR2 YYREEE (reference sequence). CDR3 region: CASSLDTYGYTF. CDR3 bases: TGTGCCAGCAGCTTAGACACCTATGGCTACACCTTC.

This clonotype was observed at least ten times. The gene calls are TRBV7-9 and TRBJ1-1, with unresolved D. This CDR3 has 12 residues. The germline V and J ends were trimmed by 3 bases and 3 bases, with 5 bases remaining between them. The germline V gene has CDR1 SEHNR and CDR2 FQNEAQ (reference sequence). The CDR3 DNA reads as TGTGCCAGCAGCTTTCGAGACACTGAAGCTTTCTTT. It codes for CASSFRDTEAFF.

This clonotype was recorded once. CDR3 amino acids: CAISRQDSGNTIYF. As DNA, the CDR3 is TGTGCCATCAGTCGACAGGACTCTGGAAACACCATATATTTT. V gene TRBV10-3 combines with J gene TRBJ1-3, with D maybe TRBD1 (6 bases). The CDR3 is made up of 14 amino acids. Trimming took 5 bases from V and 0 from J, leaving 8 bases between them. Looked up from germline, CDR1 is ENHRY and CDR2 is SYGVKD.

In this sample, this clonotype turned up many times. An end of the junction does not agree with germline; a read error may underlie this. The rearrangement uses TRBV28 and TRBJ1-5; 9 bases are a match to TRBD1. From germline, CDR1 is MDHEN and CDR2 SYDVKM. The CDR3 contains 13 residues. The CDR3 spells CASRQGVGQPQHF. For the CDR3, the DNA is TGCGCCAGTCGACAGGGGGTTGGTCAGCCCCAGCATTTT. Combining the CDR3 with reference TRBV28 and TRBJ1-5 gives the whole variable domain DVKVTQSSRYLVKRTGEKVFLECVQDMDHENMFWYRQDPGLGLRLIYFSYDVKMKEKGDIPEGYSVSREKKERFSLILESASTNQTSMYLCASRQGVGQPQHFGDGTRLSIL.

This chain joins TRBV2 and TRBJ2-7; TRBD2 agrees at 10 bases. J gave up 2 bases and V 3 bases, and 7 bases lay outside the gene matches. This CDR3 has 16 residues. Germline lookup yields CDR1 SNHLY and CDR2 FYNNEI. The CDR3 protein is CASSDGLAGVTYEQYF. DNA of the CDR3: TGTGCCAGCAGTGACGGGCTAGCGGGAGTCACCTACGAGCAGTACTTC.

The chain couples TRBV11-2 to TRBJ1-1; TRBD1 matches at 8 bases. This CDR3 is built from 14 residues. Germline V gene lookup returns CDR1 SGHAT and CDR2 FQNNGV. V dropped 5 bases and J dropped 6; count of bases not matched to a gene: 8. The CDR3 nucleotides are TGTGCCAGCAGCCTCAGACAGGGGCTGGCTGAAGCTTTCTTT. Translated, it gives CASSLRQGLAEAFF. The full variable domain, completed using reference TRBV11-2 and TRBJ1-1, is EAGVAQSPRYKIIEKRQSVAFWCNPISGHATLYWYQQILGQGPKLLIQFQNNGVVDDSQLPKDRFSAERLKGVDSTLKIQPAKLEDSAVYLCASSLRQGLAEAFFGQGTRLTVV.

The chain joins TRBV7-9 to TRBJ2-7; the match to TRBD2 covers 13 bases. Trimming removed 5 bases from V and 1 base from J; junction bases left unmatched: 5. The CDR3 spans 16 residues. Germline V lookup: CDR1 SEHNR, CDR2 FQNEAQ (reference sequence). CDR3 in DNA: TGTGCCAGCAGCCAGAGACTAGCGGGAGGTTCCTACGAGCAGTACTTC. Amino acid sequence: CASSQRLAGGSYEQYF.